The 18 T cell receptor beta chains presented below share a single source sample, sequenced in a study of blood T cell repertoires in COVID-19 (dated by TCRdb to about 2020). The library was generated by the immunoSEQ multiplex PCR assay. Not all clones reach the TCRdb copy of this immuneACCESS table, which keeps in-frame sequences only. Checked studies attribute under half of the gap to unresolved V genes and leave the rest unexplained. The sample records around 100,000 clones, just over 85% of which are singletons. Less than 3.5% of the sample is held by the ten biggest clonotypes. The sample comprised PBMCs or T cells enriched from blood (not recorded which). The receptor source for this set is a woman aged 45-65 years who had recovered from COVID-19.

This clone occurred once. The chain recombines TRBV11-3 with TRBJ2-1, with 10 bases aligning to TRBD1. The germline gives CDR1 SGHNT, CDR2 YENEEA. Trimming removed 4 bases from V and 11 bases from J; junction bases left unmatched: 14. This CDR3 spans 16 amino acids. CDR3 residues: CASSSATGTGDYQQFF. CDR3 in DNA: TGTGCCAGCAGCTCGGCCACCGGGACAGGGGATTACCAGCAGTTCTTC.

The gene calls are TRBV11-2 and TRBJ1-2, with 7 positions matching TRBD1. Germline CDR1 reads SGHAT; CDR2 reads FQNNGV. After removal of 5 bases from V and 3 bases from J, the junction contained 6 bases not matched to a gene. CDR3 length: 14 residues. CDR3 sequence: CASSETGNDYGYTF. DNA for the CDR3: TGTGCCAGCAGCGAGACAGGGAACGACTATGGCTACACCTTC.

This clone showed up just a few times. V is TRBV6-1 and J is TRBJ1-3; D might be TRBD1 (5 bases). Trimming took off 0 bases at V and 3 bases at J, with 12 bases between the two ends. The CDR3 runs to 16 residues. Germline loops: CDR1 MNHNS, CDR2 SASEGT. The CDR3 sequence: CASSEAGGAGGNTIYF. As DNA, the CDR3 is TGTGCCAGCAGTGAAGCTGGAGGGGCTGGTGGAAACACCATATATTTT.

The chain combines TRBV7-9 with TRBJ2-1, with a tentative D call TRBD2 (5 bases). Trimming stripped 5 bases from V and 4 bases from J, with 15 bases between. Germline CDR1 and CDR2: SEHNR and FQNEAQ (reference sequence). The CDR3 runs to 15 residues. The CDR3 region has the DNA TGTGCCAGCAGCCCAACCCTAGCATCGTACAATGAGCAGTTCTTC. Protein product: CASSPTLASYNEQFF.

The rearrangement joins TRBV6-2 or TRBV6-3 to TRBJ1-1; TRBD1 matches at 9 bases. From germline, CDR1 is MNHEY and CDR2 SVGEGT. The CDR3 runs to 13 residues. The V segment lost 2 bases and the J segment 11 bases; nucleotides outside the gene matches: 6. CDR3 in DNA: TGTGCCAGCAGTTACCTCGGGGACAGGGCGGCTTTCTTT. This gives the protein CASSYLGDRAAFF.

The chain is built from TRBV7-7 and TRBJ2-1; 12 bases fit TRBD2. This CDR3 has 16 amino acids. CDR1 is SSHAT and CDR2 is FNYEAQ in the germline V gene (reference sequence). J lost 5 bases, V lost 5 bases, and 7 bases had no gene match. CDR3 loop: CASSLRLAGEDNEQFF. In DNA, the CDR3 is TGTGCCAGCAGCCTAAGACTAGCGGGAGAGGACAATGAGCAGTTCTTC.

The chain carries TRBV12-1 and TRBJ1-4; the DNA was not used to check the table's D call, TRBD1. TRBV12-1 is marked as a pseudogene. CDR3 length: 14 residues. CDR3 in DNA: TGTGCCAGCAGCTTCAAGGGGTTAGAGGAAAAACTGTTTTTT. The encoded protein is CASSFKGLEEKLFF.

CDR3 sequence reads: CASSEAGNYEQYF. CDR3 DNA: TGTGCCAGCAGTGAGGCAGGGAACTACGAGCAGTACTTC. The chain carries TRBV25-1 and TRBJ2-7; D possibly corresponds to TRBD1 (5 bases). Germline CDR1 MGHDK, CDR2 SYGVNS. The germline V and J ends were trimmed by 3 bases and 3 bases, with 9 bases remaining between them. The CDR3 has 13 amino acids.

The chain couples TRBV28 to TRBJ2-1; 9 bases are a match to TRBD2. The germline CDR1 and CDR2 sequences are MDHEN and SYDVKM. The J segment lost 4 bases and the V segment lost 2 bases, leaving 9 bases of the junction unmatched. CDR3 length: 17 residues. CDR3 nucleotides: TGTGCCAGCAGTTTAGGTGGCCTAGCGGGAATATACAATGAGCAGTTCTTC. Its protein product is CASSLGGLAGIYNEQFF.

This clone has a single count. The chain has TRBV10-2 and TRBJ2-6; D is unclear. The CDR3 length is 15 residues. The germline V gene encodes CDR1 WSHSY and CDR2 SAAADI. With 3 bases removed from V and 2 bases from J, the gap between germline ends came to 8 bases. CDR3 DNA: TGCGCCAGCAGTGAAAAGCAGGCTGGGGCCAACGTCCTGACTTTC. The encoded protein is CASSEKQAGANVLTF.

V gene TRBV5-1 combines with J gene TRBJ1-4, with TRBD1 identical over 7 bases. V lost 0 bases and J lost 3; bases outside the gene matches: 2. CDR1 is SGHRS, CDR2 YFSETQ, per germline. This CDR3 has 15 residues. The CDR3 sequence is CASSLEGASNEKLFF. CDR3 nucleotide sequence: TGCGCCAGCAGCTTGGAGGGGGCGTCTAATGAAAAACTGTTTTTT.

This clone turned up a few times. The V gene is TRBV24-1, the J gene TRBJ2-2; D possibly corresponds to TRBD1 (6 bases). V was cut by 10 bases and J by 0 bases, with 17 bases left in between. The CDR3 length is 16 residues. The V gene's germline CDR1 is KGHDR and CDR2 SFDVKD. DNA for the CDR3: TGTGCCACAGGGGGTCGGTCGGGGCCGAACACCGGGGAGCTGTTTTTT. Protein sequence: CATGGRSGPNTGELFF.

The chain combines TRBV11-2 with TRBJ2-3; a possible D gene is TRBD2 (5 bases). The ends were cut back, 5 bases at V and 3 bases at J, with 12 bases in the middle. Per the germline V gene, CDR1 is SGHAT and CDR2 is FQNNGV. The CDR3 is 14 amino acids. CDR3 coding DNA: TGTGCCAGCAGCGCCGGACTGATAACAGATACGCAGTATTTT. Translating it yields CASSAGLITDTQYF.

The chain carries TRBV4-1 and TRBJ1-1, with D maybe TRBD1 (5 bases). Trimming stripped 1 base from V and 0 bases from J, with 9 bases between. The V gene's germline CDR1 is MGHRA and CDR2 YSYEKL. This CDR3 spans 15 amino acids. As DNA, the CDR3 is TGCGCCAGCAGCCAAGCGGGGGGTTTGAACACTGAAGCTTTCTTT. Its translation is CASSQAGGLNTEAFF.

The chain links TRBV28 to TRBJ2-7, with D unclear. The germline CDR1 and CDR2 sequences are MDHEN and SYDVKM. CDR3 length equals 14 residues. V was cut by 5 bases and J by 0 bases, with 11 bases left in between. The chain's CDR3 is CASSSFHTSYEQYF. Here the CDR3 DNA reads TGTGCCAGCAGTAGTTTCCACACCTCCTACGAGCAGTACTTC. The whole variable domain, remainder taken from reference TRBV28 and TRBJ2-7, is DVKVTQSSRYLVKRTGEKVFLECVQDMDHENMFWYRQDPGLGLRLIYFSYDVKMKEKGDIPEGYSVSREKKERFSLILESASTNQTSMYLCASSSFHTSYEQYFGPGTRLTVT.

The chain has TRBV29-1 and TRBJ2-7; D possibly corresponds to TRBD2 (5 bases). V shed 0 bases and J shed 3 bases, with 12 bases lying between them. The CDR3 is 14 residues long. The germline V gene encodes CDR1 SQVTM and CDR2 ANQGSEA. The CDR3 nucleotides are TGCAGCGTTGAAGATCGAGCGGAGAGCTACGAGCAGTACTTC. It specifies CSVEDRAESYEQYF.

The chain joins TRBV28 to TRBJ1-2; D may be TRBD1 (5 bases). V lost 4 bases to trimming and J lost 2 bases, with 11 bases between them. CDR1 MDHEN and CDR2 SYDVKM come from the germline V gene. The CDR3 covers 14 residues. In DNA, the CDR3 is TGTGCCAGCAGTTCCGGCGGGGGGAACTATGGCTACACCTTC. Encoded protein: CASSSGGGNYGYTF.

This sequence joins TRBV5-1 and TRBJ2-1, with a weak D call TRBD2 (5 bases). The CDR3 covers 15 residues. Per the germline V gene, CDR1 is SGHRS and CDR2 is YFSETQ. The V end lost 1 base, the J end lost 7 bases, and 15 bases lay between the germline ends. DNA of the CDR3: TGCGCCAGCAGCTTGCCTGAAGGGAGCCTAAATGAGCAGTTCTTC. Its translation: CASSLPEGSLNEQFF.